Listed here are 24 T cell receptor beta chains from one sample, sequenced in a study of molecular identifiers for immune sequencing clone quantification. TCRdb ran MiXCR on the PCR reads and lists one entry per CDR3 protein. Of 40,000 to 45,000 distinct CDR3 sequences detected, roughly a fifth appear once; the ten largest clones hold roughly 1%. The sample was naive CD8+ T cells from blood, with Jurkat cell RNA spiked in. Specified subset: FACS-sorted CD8+CD4-CCR7+CD45RA+ naive T cells. The receptors here all came from a human donor in good health. Some libraries in this study had Jurkat cell RNA spiked in.

This clonotype was seen ten or more times. The chain is built from TRBV19 and TRBJ1-5; no firm D call. CDR1 is LNHDA and CDR2 is SQIVND in the germline V gene (reference sequence). The CDR3 is 17 residues long. V lost 5 bases, J lost 1 base, and 18 bases lay in between. The CDR3 sequence: CASSSLLMGSSNQPQHF. The DNA of the CDR3 is TGTGCCAGTAGTTCCCTTTTGATGGGGTCGAGCAATCAGCCCCAGCATTTT. The variable domain in full, completed from reference TRBV19 and TRBJ1-5, reads DGGITQSPKYLFRKEGQNVTLSCEQNLNHDAMYWYRQDPGQGLRLIYYSQIVNDFQKGDIAEGYSVSREKKESFPLTVTSAQKNPTAFYLCASSSLLMGSSNQPQHFGDGTRLSIL.

This clonotype was counted ten times or more. The chain recombines TRBV28 with TRBJ2-7; D is undetermined. Germline V gives CDR1 MDHEN, CDR2 SYDVKM. The CDR3 has 13 residues. V shed 5 bases and J shed 4 bases, with 12 bases lying between them. CDR3 sequence (DNA): TGTGCCAGCAGTCCCCTTGTGGGGTACGAGCAGTACTTC. Translated, it gives CASSPLVGYEQYF.

With respect to this clonotype: An end of the junction differs from the germline gene, which may be a read error. The chain is built from TRBV6-5 and TRBJ2-7; 8 nucleotides align to TRBD1. The CDR3 extends over 14 amino acids. The V gene's germline CDR1 is MNHEY and CDR2 SVGAGI. CDR3: CASSLDRGGYEQYF. CDR3 bases: TGTGCCAGCAGTTTAGACAGGGGTGGGTACGAGCAGTATTTC.

Turning to this clonotype: Just one base apart from a much larger clone, this may be a read error. J is TRBJ1-1 and V is TRBV20-1; D possibly corresponds to TRBD1 (5 bases). Germline V lookup: CDR1 DFQATT, CDR2 SNEGSKA (reference sequence). The CDR3 runs to 13 residues. Trimming took 4 bases from V and 4 from J, leaving 13 bases between them. The CDR3 DNA follows: TGCAGTGCTACGACAGAGATCAGCACTGAAGCTTTCTTT. It yields the protein CSATTEISTEAFF.

This clonotype was counted a few times. A read error is possible here, since a much larger clone lies one base away. This sequence joins TRBV12-3 or TRBV12-4 and TRBJ2-3; the match to TRBD2 covers 8 bases. The CDR3 sequence is 18 residues long. The ends lost 5 bases at V and 4 bases at J; junction bases unmatched: 17. The CDR3 loop is CASSGAGGREKTPDTQYF. The CDR3 DNA follows: TGTGCCAGCAGTGGCGCGGGGGGTAGGGAGAAGACGCCAGATACGCAGTATTTT.

This clonotype came up many times. J is TRBJ2-3 and V is TRBV28, with 10 bases matching TRBD1. CDR1 is MDHEN, CDR2 SYDVKM, per germline. V was clipped by 2 bases and J by 0 bases; unmatched bases: 14. The CDR3 consists of 20 residues. The CDR3 protein is CASSLPGTGVIAESTDTQYF. DNA for the CDR3: TGTGCCAGCAGTTTACCTGGGACAGGGGTAATAGCGGAAAGCACAGATACGCAGTATTTT.

This clonotype occurred many times. The rearrangement links TRBV9 to TRBJ1-1, with D tentatively TRBD1 (6 bases). V lost 0 bases and J lost 2, with 8 bases in between. This CDR3 is 14 amino acids long. The V gene's germline CDR1 is SGDLS and CDR2 YYNGEE. The CDR3 reads CASSVEQGNTEAFF. The CDR3 nucleotides are TGTGCCAGCAGCGTAGAACAGGGCAACACTGAAGCTTTCTTT.

This clonotype is a singleton in its sample. Being one base from a much bigger clone, this may be a read error. CDR3 DNA: TGTGCCAGCAGTCCACAGACCGGGACAGGGTGGATTCGGCCGGGCTACGGGCAGTACTTC. This codes for CASSPQTGTGWIRPGYGQYF. The rearrangement uses TRBV6-2 or TRBV6-3 and TRBJ2-7, with 9 bases that match TRBD1. Germline V gene data show CDR1 as MNHEY and CDR2 as SVGEGT. The CDR3 has 20 amino acids.

The J gene is TRBJ2-7, the V gene TRBV29-1; the match to TRBD2 covers 9 bases. From germline, CDR1 is SQVTM and CDR2 ANQGSEA. J gave up 2 bases and V 6 bases, and 2 bases lay outside the gene matches. This CDR3 has 12 amino acids. The CDR3 sequence: CSVLAGTYEQYF. The CDR3 nucleotides read TGCAGCGTGCTAGCGGGGACCTACGAGCAGTACTTC.

The sample holds many counts of this clonotype. The chain is built from TRBV6-2 or TRBV6-3 and TRBJ2-6; perhaps TRBD2 as D (6 bases). V was trimmed by 6 bases and J by 3 bases, leaving 12 bases between them. The CDR3 contains 15 residues. Germline V CDR1 and CDR2: MNHEY, SVGEGT. Here the CDR3 DNA reads TGTGCCAGCAGACATGGGACTTATGGGGCCAACGTCCTGACTTTC. It specifies CASRHGTYGANVLTF.

The chain carries TRBV12-3 or TRBV12-4 and TRBJ1-2; D ambiguous. This CDR3 contains 14 residues. Deletions cut 4 bases from V and 3 bases from J, with 12 bases between. This CDR3 is CASSSTDRYYGYTF. DNA of the CDR3: TGTGCCAGCAGTTCAACCGACCGATACTATGGCTACACCTTC.

The chain carries TRBV19 and TRBJ1-6; 10 bases are a match to TRBD1. Germline CDR1 reads LNHDA; CDR2 reads SQIVND (reference sequence). CDR3 size: 17 residues. V lost 3 bases, J lost 10 bases, and 12 bases stayed unmatched. The chain's CDR3 is CASSMTPDRGRGSPLHF. CDR3 coding DNA: TGTGCCAGTAGTATGACCCCGGACAGGGGGAGGGGGTCACCCCTCCACTTT. Looking up the rest from reference TRBV19 and TRBJ1-6 gives the full variable domain: DGGITQSPKYLFRKEGQNVTLSCEQNLNHDAMYWYRQDPGQGLRLIYYSQIVNDFQKGDIAEGYSVSREKKESFPLTVTSAQKNPTAFYLCASSMTPDRGRGSPLHFGNGTRLTVT.

There are many counts of this clonotype. The rearrangement links TRBV6-6 to TRBJ2-2, with D perhaps TRBD2 (5 bases). The V gene lost 0 bases and the J gene lost 4 bases, with 15 bases spanning the gap. Germline V gives CDR1 MNHNY, CDR2 SVGAGI (reference sequence). The length of the CDR3 is 17 residues. The CDR3 region is CASSYSSGQVSTGELFF. CDR3 DNA sequence: TGTGCCAGCAGTTACTCAAGCGGTCAGGTCAGCACCGGGGAGCTGTTTTTT.

This clonotype was detected ten times or more. This sequence joins TRBV7-6 and TRBJ2-2, with D hard to call. Germline V gene lookup returns CDR1 SGHVS and CDR2 FNYEAQ. The CDR3 has 17 residues. Trimming removed 2 bases from V and 2 bases from J, with 15 bases in between. CDR3 nucleotides: TGTGCCAGCAGCTTATTTTTTCCCGACGGAAACACCGGGGAGCTGTTTTTT. It yields the protein CASSLFFPDGNTGELFF.

This clonotype appeared many times. V usage is TRBV7-8 and J usage is TRBJ2-6; D uncertain. The CDR3 has 16 residues. Germline-derived CDR1 and CDR2 are SGHVS and FQNEAQ. Trimming removed 5 bases from V and 0 bases from J, with 11 bases in between. Here the CDR3 DNA reads TGTGCCAGCAGCAAGACCCACTTCTCTGGGGCCAACGTCCTGACTTTC. This translates into CASSKTHFSGANVLTF.

J is TRBJ2-2 and V is TRBV6-1; D perhaps matches TRBD2 (6 bases). The CDR3 has 17 amino acids. Germline V gene lookup returns CDR1 MNHNS and CDR2 SASEGT. V was pared by 1 base and J by 6 bases, with 18 bases between. CDR3 residues: CASSEGEGEVYAGELFF. The CDR3 bases are TGTGCCAGCAGTGAAGGGGAAGGGGAGGTCTATGCCGGGGAGCTGTTTTTT.

This clonotype was seen ten or more times. J is TRBJ1-1 and V is TRBV20-1; 9 positions agree with TRBD1. Losses at the gene ends were 6 bases for V and 6 bases for J; bases not matched to a gene: 8. Germline V lookup: CDR1 DFQATT, CDR2 SNEGSKA (reference sequence). This CDR3 region has 13 residues. The CDR3 is CSATQGATAEAFF. The CDR3 nucleotides are TGCAGTGCGACACAGGGGGCCACGGCTGAAGCTTTCTTT.

This clonotype came up many times. This chain's CDR3 is CASSEAGTGFQETQYF. The CDR3 DNA is TGTGCCAGCAGTGAAGCCGGGACAGGCTTCCAAGAGACCCAGTACTTC. This chain uses TRBV6-1 with TRBJ2-5; TRBD1 agrees at 8 bases. Per germline, CDR1 MNHNS and CDR2 SASEGT. J was trimmed by 1 base and V by 0 bases; bases with no gene match: 4. The CDR3 runs to 16 residues.

This clonotype was detected ten times or more. The gene calls are TRBV9 and TRBJ1-1; possibly TRBD1 for D (5 bases). Germline CDR1 is SGDLS and CDR2 is YYNGEE. This CDR3 comprises 14 residues. Deletions cut 0 bases from V and 7 bases from J, with 13 bases between. In nucleotides, the CDR3 is TGTGCCAGCAGCGTAGAATCAGGGCCTAGTGAAGCTTTCTTT. Amino acid sequence: CASSVESGPSEAFF. Filled out from reference TRBV9 and TRBJ1-1, the complete variable domain reads DSGVTQTPKHLITATGQRVTLRCSPRSGDLSVYWYQQSLDQGLQFLIQYYNGEERAKGNILERFSAQQFPDLHSELNLSSLELGDSALYFCASSVESGPSEAFFGQGTRLTVV.

Ten or more counts support this clonotype. The chain has TRBV4-3 and TRBJ2-1; D is unresolved. CDR3 length equals 16 residues. Germline CDR1 is LGHNA and CDR2 is YSLEER. Trimming stripped 0 bases from V and 0 bases from J, with 9 bases between. DNA for the CDR3: TGCGCCAGCAGCCAAGATTCGGGCCCCTCCTACAATGAGCAGTTCTTC. Protein sequence: CASSQDSGPSYNEQFF.

This clonotype was seen only a few times. A much more abundant neighbour one base away suggests this may be a read error. The rearrangement links TRBV5-6 to TRBJ2-4, with TRBD1 matching 9 bases. J gave up 1 base and V 4 bases, and 6 bases lay outside the gene matches. The germline V gene has CDR1 SGHDT and CDR2 YYEEEE. The CDR3 totals 16 residues. The DNA for the CDR3 is TGTGCCAGCAGCCGTACAGGGGGCATCGCCAAAAACATTCAGTACTTC. Its protein is CASSRTGGIAKNIQYF.

This clonotype was seen repeatedly, ten times or more. The chain has TRBV19 and TRBJ2-6; 9 bases map to TRBD1. V trimming: 6 bases; J trimming: 4 bases; junction bases outside the gene matches: 4. Germline V lookup: CDR1 LNHDA, CDR2 SQIVND (reference sequence). The CDR3 runs 15 residues. CDR3 nucleotides: TGTGCCAGTAGCCCGACAGGGGGGGGGGCCAACGTCCTGACTTTC. This sequence encodes CASSPTGGGANVLTF.

This chain joins TRBV6-5 and TRBJ1-1; no clear D. V lost 2 bases, J lost 1 base, and 11 bases lay in between. Germline V gives CDR1 MNHEY, CDR2 SVGAGI. CDR3 size: 15 residues. The CDR3 reads CASSYTTPRNTEAFF. The CDR3 DNA follows: TGTGCCAGCAGTTACACGACCCCACGGAACACTGAAGCTTTCTTT.

This clonotype was counted many times. The DNA of the CDR3 is TGCAGTGCCCCCCCGGGAGGTCCGTCAGATACGCAGTATTTT. Translating it yields CSAPPGGPSDTQYF. The gene calls are TRBV20-1 and TRBJ2-3; 7 bases match TRBD2. Unmatched junction bases numbered 10, after V lost 6 bases and J lost 4 bases. The CDR3 extends over 14 amino acids. Germline CDR1 and CDR2: DFQATT and SNEGSKA (reference sequence).